This T cell receptor beta chain comes out of a study of long-term antiretroviral therapy in people with HIV. The study's findings and limits: Participants lacked recorded data on ART adherence, viral resistance or therapy changes. ART-treated samples gained diversity yet remained below transplant donor controls. Repertoires with HIV possessed tighter CDR3 length spans than those of controls.

Researchers report immunoSEQ v3.0 was run at survey level. Assay: immunoSEQ multiplex PCR; the TCRdb copy retains only in-frame clones and omits some. The table has over 40,000 clones, approximately 94% seen once; the top ten hold 2% to 2.5%. Between the trimmed V and J ends, which lost 7 bases and 4 bases, there was a span of 20 bases. Germline lookup yields CDR1 GTSNPN and CDR2 SVGIG (reference sequence). This CDR3 contains 14 residues. No donor had fewer than one pre-ART PBMC sample or fewer than two post-ART PBMC samples. About this clone itself: Its matching antigen is unknown.

This TCR derives from a man aged 25-45 years with HIV. This sample comprised unsorted PBMCs, obtained about 9 years after starting antiretroviral therapy. This chain joins TRBV30 and TRBJ2-7, with no clear D. The DNA for the CDR3 is TGTGCCTTAAACCCCGCAGGCAGTTGGTACGAGCAGTACTTC. Amino acids: CALNPAGSWYEQYF.